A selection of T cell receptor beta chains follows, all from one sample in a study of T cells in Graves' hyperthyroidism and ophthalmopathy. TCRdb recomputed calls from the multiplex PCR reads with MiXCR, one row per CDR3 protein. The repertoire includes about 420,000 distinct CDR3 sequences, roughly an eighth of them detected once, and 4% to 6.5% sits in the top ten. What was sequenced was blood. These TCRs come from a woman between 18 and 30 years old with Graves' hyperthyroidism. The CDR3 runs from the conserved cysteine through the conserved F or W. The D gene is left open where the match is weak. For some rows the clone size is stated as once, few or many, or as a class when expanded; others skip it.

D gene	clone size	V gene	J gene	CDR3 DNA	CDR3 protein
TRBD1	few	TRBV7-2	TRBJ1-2	TGTGCCAGCAGCTTGGGACAGGTGTCTAACTATGGCTACACCTTC	CASSLGQVSNYGYTF
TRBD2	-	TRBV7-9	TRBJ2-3	TGTGCCAGCAGCTTAGTGGTTAGCGGGGTAACAGATACGCAGTATTTT	CASSLVVSGVTDTQYF
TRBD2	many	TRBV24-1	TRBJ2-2	TGTGCCACCAGTGACCCAGCGGGAGAAAAGGCCGGGGAGCTGTTTTTT	CATSDPAGEKAGELFF
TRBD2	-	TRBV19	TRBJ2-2	TGTGCCAGTAGTTTGACGGGACTACAGAACACCGGGGAGCTGTTTTTT	CASSLTGLQNTGELFF
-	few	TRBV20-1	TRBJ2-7	TGCAGTGCTAGAGATTATACGGGGGCGCGGGAGCAGTACTTC	CSARDYTGAREQYF
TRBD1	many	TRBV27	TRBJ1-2	TGTGCCAGCAGTTATGATCACCAGGGGGCAGGGCCTTCTGGCTACACCTTC	CASSYDHQGAGPSGYTF
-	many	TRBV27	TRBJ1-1	TGTGCCAGCAGTTTATTAGTGGGTTCCGAAGCTTTCTTT	CASSLLVGSEAFF
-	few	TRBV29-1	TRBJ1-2	TGCAGCGTGGGGGAACAGGGATATGGCTACACCTTC	CSVGEQGYGYTF
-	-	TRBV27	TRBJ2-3	TGTGCCAGCAGTTTTCTACGGGATTATACAGATACGCAGTATTTT	CASSFLRDYTDTQYF
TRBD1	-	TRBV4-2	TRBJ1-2	TGTGCCAGCAGCCAAGCTGTCTCAGGGGGTGGCTATGGCTACACCTTC	CASSQAVSGGGYGYTF
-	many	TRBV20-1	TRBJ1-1	TGCAGTGCTAGAGGATCCGGGGGGGACACTGAAGCTTTCTTT	CSARGSGGDTEAFF
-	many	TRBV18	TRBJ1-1	TGTGCCAGCTCACGAACAGGGAGGACTGAAGCTTTCTTT	CASSRTGRTEAFF
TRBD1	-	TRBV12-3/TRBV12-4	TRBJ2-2	TGTGCCAGCAGATATTCGGGACAGGGAGGCACCGGGGAGCTGTTTTTT	CASRYSGQGGTGELFF
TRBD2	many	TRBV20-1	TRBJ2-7	TGCAGTGCTAGAGGAACTAGCGGTCTTTGGGAGCAGTACTTC	CSARGTSGLWEQYF
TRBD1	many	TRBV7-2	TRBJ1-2	TGTGCCAGCAGCTTGGGGACAGCGACGGGGGTTGGCTACACCTTC	CASSLGTATGVGYTF
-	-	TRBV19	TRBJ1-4	TGTGCCAGTACCATCCACCTCGGTAATGAAAAACTGTTTTTT	CASTIHLGNEKLFF
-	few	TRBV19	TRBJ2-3	TGTGCCAGTAGCCCACGGGGCCGCGATACGCAGTATTTT	CASSPRGRDTQYF
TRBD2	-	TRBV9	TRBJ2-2	TGTGCCAGCAGCGTAGCAGGGACTAGTCTCTCCGGGGAGCTGTTTTTT	CASSVAGTSLSGELFF
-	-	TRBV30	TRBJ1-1	TGTGCCTGGAGTGTCTTGGGGGCTGGTGAAGCTTTCTTT	CAWSVLGAGEAFF
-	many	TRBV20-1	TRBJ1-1	TGCAGTGCCACAGAGATGAACACTGAAGCTTTCTTT	CSATEMNTEAFF
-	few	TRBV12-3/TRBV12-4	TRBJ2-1	TGTGCCAGCAGTTTAGAGCGAATAGGCTCCTACAATGAGCAGTTCTTC	CASSLERIGSYNEQFF
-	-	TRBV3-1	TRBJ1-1	TGTGCCAGCAGCCAAGTGGGGGGGCTGGCTGAAGCTTTCTTT	CASSQVGGLAEAFF
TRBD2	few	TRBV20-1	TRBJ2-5	TGCAGTGCCAATTTCGGGCCTAGCGGGAGGAACCCAGGGACCCAGTACTTC	CSANFGPSGRNPGTQYF
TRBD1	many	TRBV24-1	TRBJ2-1	TGTGCCACCAGTGGCGCCTCAGGGGGCGCATTTACGAATGAGCAGTTCTTC	CATSGASGGAFTNEQFF
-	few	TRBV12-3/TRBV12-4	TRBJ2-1	TGTGCCGGCAGGGAGCGTCGTGAAGGTGAGCAGTTCTTC	CAGRERREGEQFF
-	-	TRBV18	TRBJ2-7	TGTGCCAGCTCACCCCGACAGTTAAGTTCCTACGAGCAGTACTTC	CASSPRQLSSYEQYF
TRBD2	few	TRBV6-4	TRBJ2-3	TGTGCCAGCAGCGTCACTAGCGGGAGTGACACGCAGTATTTT	CASSVTSGSDTQYF
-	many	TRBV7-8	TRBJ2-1	TGTGCCAGCAGCGCCCAGGGACGGGAATCCTACAATGAGCAGTTCTTC	CASSAQGRESYNEQFF
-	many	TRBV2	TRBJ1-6	TGTGCCAGCTACCCGGGCAGGGGCTTGGATAATTCACCCCTCCACTTT	CASYPGRGLDNSPLHF
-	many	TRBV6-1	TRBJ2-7	TGTGCCAGCAGTGAAGCGGGGGCCTCTAGCTCCTACGAGCAGTACTTC	CASSEAGASSSYEQYF
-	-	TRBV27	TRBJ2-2	TGTGCCAGCAGTTTTCAGCGGACAGCGAGGGGGGAGCTGTTTTTT	CASSFQRTARGELFF
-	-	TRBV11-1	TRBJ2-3	TGTGCCAGCACCGGGAACCGTCGCCCAGATACGCAGTATTTT	CASTGNRRPDTQYF
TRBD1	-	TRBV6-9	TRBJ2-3	TGTGCCAGCAGTTTGCTAGGCCAGGGGGATTACACAGATACGCAGTATTTT	CASSLLGQGDYTDTQYF
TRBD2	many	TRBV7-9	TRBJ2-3	TGTGCCAGCAGCTTGGGGAGGACTAGCGGGGTCACGGATACGCAGTATTTT	CASSLGRTSGVTDTQYF
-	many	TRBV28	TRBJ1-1	TGTGCCAGCAGTTTCCACAGACAGACCACTGAAGCTTTCTTT	CASSFHRQTTEAFF
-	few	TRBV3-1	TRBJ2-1	TGTGCCAGCAGCCAAGTCCCTCTTACGGGAGTTCCCAATGAGCAGTTCTTC	CASSQVPLTGVPNEQFF
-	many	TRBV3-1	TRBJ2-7	TGTGCCAGCAGCCAAGATCCGGGGCTCTCCTACGAGCAGTACTTC	CASSQDPGLSYEQYF
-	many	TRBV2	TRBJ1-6	TGTGCCAGCGGAGGGCCTGGCGGCGGCTATAATTCACCCCTCCACTTT	CASGGPGGGYNSPLHF
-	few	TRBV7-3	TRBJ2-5	TGTGCCAGCAGCTTAGTGGGGCGGCAGCCCCGGGAGACCCAGTACTTC	CASSLVGRQPRETQYF
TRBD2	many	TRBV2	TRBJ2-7	TGTGCCAGCAGTGCCGGACTAGCGGGACCCTACGAGCAGTACTTC	CASSAGLAGPYEQYF
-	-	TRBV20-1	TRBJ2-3	TGCAGTGCTAGGGGGTGGGTGCCTGGCAGCACAGATACGCAGTATTTT	CSARGWVPGSTDTQYF
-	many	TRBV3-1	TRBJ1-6	TGTGCCAGCAGCCAAGGTCGGGGAATGGGTTCACCCCTCCACTTT	CASSQGRGMGSPLHF
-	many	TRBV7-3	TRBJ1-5	TGTGCCAGCAGCGGGGAACGCCCGCATCAGCCCCAGCATTTT	CASSGERPHQPQHF
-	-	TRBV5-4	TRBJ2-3	TGTGCCAGCAGCCCCTGGCAGGGAATGACAGATACGCAGTATTTT	CASSPWQGMTDTQYF
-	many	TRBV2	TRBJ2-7	TGTGCCAGCAGTGCTAACTACGAGCAGTACTTC	CASSANYEQYF
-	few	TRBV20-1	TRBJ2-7	TGCAGTGCTACCAGGGACACCCCCTACGAGCAGTACTTC	CSATRDTPYEQYF
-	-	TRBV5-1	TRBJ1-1	TGCGCCAGCAGCTTGGCCATTGCCGGGACTGAAGCTTTCTTT	CASSLAIAGTEAFF
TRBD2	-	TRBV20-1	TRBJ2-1	TGCAGTGCTAGATCTAGCGGGAGGCCGAACTACAATGAGCAGTTCTTC	CSARSSGRPNYNEQFF